Reported below is one T cell receptor (beta chain). What it recognizes is unknown. This entry comes from a study of cytomegalovirus exposure and HLA in healthy donors. Study results and caveats: Association of a missense DCLRE1C variant with TCR beta V- and J-gene trimming was reported in a later analysis. The study found most TCR sequences rare, yet found some public TCRs in many donors.

The study ran its PCR with 60 Vbeta and 13 Jbeta primers. The table came from immunoSEQ multiplex PCR; TCRdb's copy has only in-frame clones and leaves some out. The table has about 160,000 clones, more than 75% seen once. CDR1 is LNHNV and CDR2 is YYDKDF in the germline V gene (reference sequence). The CDR3 is 14 residues long. V lost 0 bases, J lost 5 bases, and 2 bases stayed unmatched. This TCR derives from a man younger than 30 in good health and CMV-seropositive. The chain has TRBV15 and TRBJ1-2; 8 nucleotides agree with TRBD1. The specimen was PBMCs. In DNA form, the CDR3 reads TGTGCCACCAGCAGAGAGGACAGGGAGTATGGCTACACCTTC. Its translation: CATSREDREYGYTF. The complete variable domain, with remaining parts taken from reference TRBV15 and TRBJ1-2, reads DAMVIQNPRYQVTQFGKPVTLSCSQTLNHNVMYWYQQKSSQAPKLLFHYYDKDFNNEADTPDNFQSRRPNTSFCFLDIRSPGLGDTAMYLCATSREDREYGYTFGSGTRLTVV.